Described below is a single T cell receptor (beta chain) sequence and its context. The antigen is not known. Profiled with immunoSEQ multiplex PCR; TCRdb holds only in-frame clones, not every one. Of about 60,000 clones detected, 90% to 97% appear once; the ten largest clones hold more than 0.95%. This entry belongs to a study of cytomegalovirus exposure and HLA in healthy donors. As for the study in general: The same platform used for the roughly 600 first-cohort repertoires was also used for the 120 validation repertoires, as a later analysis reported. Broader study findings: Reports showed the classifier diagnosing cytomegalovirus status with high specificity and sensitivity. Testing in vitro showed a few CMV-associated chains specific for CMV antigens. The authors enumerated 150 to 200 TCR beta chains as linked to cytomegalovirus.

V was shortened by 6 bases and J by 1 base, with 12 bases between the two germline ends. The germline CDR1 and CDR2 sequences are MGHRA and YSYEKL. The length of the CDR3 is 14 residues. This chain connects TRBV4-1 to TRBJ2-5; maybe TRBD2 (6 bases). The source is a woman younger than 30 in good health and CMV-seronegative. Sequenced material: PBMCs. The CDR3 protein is CASRPPGGQETQYF. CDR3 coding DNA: TGCGCCAGCAGACCGCCCGGGGGCCAAGAGACCCAGTACTTC.